The 20 T cell receptor beta chains below were found in one sample sequenced in a study of STAT3 mutations in large granular lymphocyte leukemia. General study points: Every T-cell large granular lymphocyte leukemia patient had at least one immunodominant TCR beta clonotype.

These receptors have no known antigen. This table comes from immunoSEQ multiplex PCR, and its TCRdb copy is limited to in-frame clones, with some not included. This table has about 9,300 clones, approximately 87% appearing once. Sequencing input: peripheral blood mononuclear cells. All receptors derive from an elderly man with T-cell large granular lymphocyte leukemia. Some clones in this sample may be carry-over from other donors' samples.

This clone was picked up one time. The V call is TRBV30, the J call TRBJ1-5, with TRBD1 matching over 7 bases. CDR1 GTSNPN and CDR2 SVGIG come from the germline V gene (reference sequence). V shed 0 bases, J shed 2 bases, and the junction held 4 bases outside the gene matches. The CDR3 runs 15 residues. CDR3 sequence (DNA): TGTGCCTGGAGTGTACTAGGGGGCGGCAATCAGCCCCAGCATTTT. Translated: CAWSVLGGGNQPQHF.

The CDR3 loop is CASSPRGRIYEQYF. As DNA, the CDR3 is TGTGCCAGCAGTCCCCGGGGTAGGATCTACGAGCAGTACTTC. This rearrangement joins TRBV27 to TRBJ2-7; D perhaps matches TRBD2 (5 bases). V lost 5 bases to trimming and J lost 3 bases, with 14 bases between them. This CDR3 has 14 amino acids. Per germline, CDR1 MNHEY and CDR2 SMNVEV (reference sequence).

The rearrangement uses TRBV9 and TRBJ1-3; D possibly corresponds to TRBD1 (6 bases). Trimming took off 4 bases at V and 7 bases at J, with 24 bases between the two ends. The V gene's germline CDR1 is SGDLS and CDR2 YYNGEE. The CDR3 covers 17 residues. The CDR3 sequence is CASSKAAETGLYNTIYF. CDR3 sequence (DNA): TGTGCCAGCAGCAAAGCAGCAGAAACAGGGCTGTATAACACCATATATTTT.

The chain combines TRBV18 with TRBJ2-2; D gene ambiguous. Germline-derived CDR1 and CDR2 are KGHSH and LQKENI. The V gene lost 2 bases and the J gene lost 6 bases, with 10 bases spanning the gap. The CDR3 is 14 amino acids. CDR3 amino acids: CASSPSYRPGELFF. The CDR3 DNA reads as TGTGCCAGCTCACCAAGTTACCGTCCCGGGGAGCTGTTTTTT.

The V call is TRBV5-4, the J call TRBJ1-4; TRBD1 is a possible D gene (5 bases). This CDR3 has 15 amino acids. The germline V gene encodes CDR1 SGHNT and CDR2 YYREEE (reference sequence). Trimming stripped 4 bases from V and 8 bases from J, with 18 bases between. In DNA form, the CDR3 reads TGTGCCAGCAGCCTCAATAGGGGAGCCGTCGAAAAACTGTTTTTT. This translates into CASSLNRGAVEKLFF.

The chain is built from TRBV5-6 and TRBJ2-6, with D perhaps TRBD1 or TRBD2 (5 bases each). Per germline, CDR1 SGHDT and CDR2 YYEEEE. The CDR3 runs 14 residues. V was trimmed by 3 bases and J by 3 bases, leaving 7 bases between them. CDR3 sequence reads: CASSSGSGANVLTF. The CDR3 nucleotides are TGTGCCAGCAGCTCAGGGAGTGGGGCCAACGTCCTGACTTTC.

The table lists this clone with a count of one. The V call is TRBV7-9, the J call TRBJ2-2; 12 nucleotides agree with TRBD2. V was pared by 7 bases and J by 5 bases, with 5 bases of the junction left unmatched. Per germline, CDR1 SEHNR and CDR2 FQNEAQ (reference sequence). This CDR3 contains 15 residues. The CDR3 loop reads CASNGLAGSTGELFF. The DNA of the CDR3 is TGTGCCAGCAACGGACTAGCGGGATCAACCGGGGAGCTGTTTTTT.

This chain links TRBV6-7 with TRBJ2-3; tentative D call: TRBD2 (7 bases). TRBV6-7 carries the ORF label, with uncertain function. The CDR3 sequence is 14 residues long. Trimming cost V 4 bases and J 5 bases, with 13 bases left between them. As DNA, the CDR3 is TGTGCCAGCAGTTTAGGGGGGGTGGGAGATACGCAGTATTTT. This codes for CASSLGGVGDTQYF.

Only one count was recorded for this clone. This chain uses TRBV7-3 with TRBJ1-2, with D tentatively TRBD1 (6 bases). Per germline, CDR1 SGHTA and CDR2 FQGTGA. The V end lost 11 bases, the J end lost 4 bases, and 26 bases lay between the germline ends. The CDR3 contains 16 residues. CDR3 DNA sequence: TGTGCCTTACAGGGTTGGGTATTACAACGGGGCTATGGCTACACCTTC. Encoded protein: CALQGWVLQRGYGYTF.

The J gene is TRBJ1-6, the V gene TRBV6-4; D possibly corresponds to TRBD1 (6 bases). V gave up 2 bases and J gave up 9 bases, with 17 bases separating them. Germline V lookup: CDR1 MRHNA, CDR2 SNTAGT. The CDR3 contains 16 residues. The CDR3 here is CASSDAKRQAGSPLHF. Written as DNA, the CDR3 is TGTGCCAGCAGTGACGCGAAAAGACAGGCCGGTTCACCCCTCCACTTT.

The sample holds one count of this clone. V usage is TRBV29-1 and J usage is TRBJ1-4, with 8 bases fitting TRBD1. Germline lookup yields CDR1 SQVTM and CDR2 ANQGSEA. The CDR3 is made up of 17 amino acids. V trimming: 5 bases; J trimming: 0 bases; junction bases outside the gene matches: 11. DNA for the CDR3: TGCAGCGTTCGGTGGGGGACAGGCTCACCAACTAATGAAAAACTGTTTTTT. Translated, it gives CSVRWGTGSPTNEKLFF.

This clone has just one count. The rearrangement joins TRBV20-1 to TRBJ1-2; D not resolved. V was clipped by 4 bases and J by 4 bases, with 4 bases between them. Per the germline V gene, CDR1 is DFQATT and CDR2 is SNEGSKA (reference sequence). The CDR3 extends over 10 amino acids. The CDR3 is CSAIIYGYTF. The DNA for the CDR3 is TGCAGTGCTATTATCTATGGCTACACCTTC.

This clone was seen just once. The chain combines TRBV4-1 with TRBJ1-2; D gene ambiguous. CDR3 length: 16 amino acids. With 0 bases removed from V and 2 bases from J, the gap between germline ends came to 13 bases. The germline CDR1 and CDR2 sequences are MGHRA and YSYEKL. This CDR3 is CASSQDFGYRNYGYTF. CDR3 in DNA: TGCGCCAGCAGCCAAGATTTCGGGTACCGAAACTATGGCTACACCTTC.

To note about this clone: Additional DNA sequences in this sample encode the identical CDR3. The V call is TRBV19, the J call TRBJ1-5, with TRBD1 identical over 12 bases. In germline, CDR1 is LNHDA, CDR2 SQIVND (reference sequence). With 2 bases clipped from V and 7 bases from J, the junction kept 6 bases outside the gene matches. The CDR3 contains 16 residues. The CDR3 protein is CASSIPGQGARQPQHF. In nucleotides, the CDR3 is TGTGCCAGTAGTATACCGGGACAGGGGGCTCGACAGCCCCAGCATTTT. The full variable domain, with the rest looked up from reference TRBV19 and TRBJ1-5, is DGGITQSPKYLFRKEGQNVTLSCEQNLNHDAMYWYRQDPGQGLRLIYYSQIVNDFQKGDIAEGYSVSREKKESFPLTVTSAQKNPTAFYLCASSIPGQGARQPQHFGDGTRLSIL.

The chain recombines TRBV6-5 with TRBJ2-6, with TRBD1 as a possible D gene (6 bases). This CDR3 has 14 amino acids. V gave up 9 bases and J gave up 4 bases, with 13 bases separating them. The V gene's germline CDR1 is MNHEY and CDR2 SVGAGI. The CDR3 protein is CASHQQGGANVLTF. The CDR3 DNA reads as TGTGCCAGTCACCAACAGGGAGGGGCCAACGTCCTGACTTTC.

The chain combines TRBV5-5 with TRBJ1-5; no firm D call. Germline V CDR1 and CDR2: SGHKS, YYEKEE (reference sequence). V dropped 4 bases and J dropped 5 bases, with 10 bases sitting between them. The CDR3 consists of 13 residues. CDR3 sequence (DNA): TGTGCCAGCAGCACCCAACCAGATCAGCCCCAGCATTTT. It translates to CASSTQPDQPQHF.

The chain couples TRBV5-1 to TRBJ1-2; perhaps TRBD1 as D (5 bases). Trimming cost V 0 bases and J 4 bases, with 10 bases left between them. The CDR3 runs to 14 residues. Germline CDR1 reads SGHRS; CDR2 reads YFSETQ. CDR3 loop: CASSLEQAFYGYTF. The CDR3 DNA follows: TGCGCCAGCAGCTTGGAACAGGCTTTCTATGGCTACACCTTC.

J is TRBJ2-1 and V is TRBV30; D may be TRBD1 (6 bases). The CDR3 has 19 amino acids. V shed 0 bases and J shed 9 bases, with 30 bases lying between them. Germline lookup yields CDR1 GTSNPN and CDR2 SVGIG (reference sequence). CDR3 nucleotide sequence: TGTGCCTGGAGTGTATTTTTCCCCGGGACAAGAAGTGACAAATGTGAGCAGTTCTTC. Protein product: CAWSVFFPGTRSDKCEQFF.

This clone is deemed medium-sized. The chain has TRBV7-9 and TRBJ2-1; a possible D gene is TRBD1 (5 bases). V lost 2 bases and J 0 bases, leaving 11 bases between the germline ends. The CDR3 spans 16 residues. The germline gives CDR1 SEHNR, CDR2 FQNEAQ (reference sequence). The CDR3 spells CASSLKGISSYNEQFF. The DNA of the CDR3 is TGTGCCAGCAGCTTAAAGGGGATAAGCTCCTACAATGAGCAGTTCTTC.

This clone is medium-sized by share. The chain couples TRBV4-1 to TRBJ1-6; 9 positions agree with TRBD1. V gave up 3 bases and J gave up 14 bases; unmatched junction bases: 11. Germline CDR1 and CDR2: MGHRA and YSYEKL. This CDR3 has 15 amino acids. The CDR3 reads CASSQTTGGLSALHF. The CDR3 nucleotides are TGCGCCAGCAGCCAGACTACAGGGGGCCTCTCGGCCCTCCACTTT.